This entry describes one T cell receptor beta chain. This specimen belongs to a study of blood T cell repertoires in COVID-19. Study-wide background: PBMCs, B-cell-depleted T cells, or T cells were the source of the cDNA or gDNA that made up the material.

Using immunoSEQ multiplex PCR, the repertoire was profiled, and TCRdb retains in-frame clones only, with some absent. The table includes around 260,000 clones, 80% to 90% detected once. The sample taken for sequencing was PBMCs or T cells enriched from blood (not recorded which). This clonotype originated in a woman in her thirties who had recovered from COVID-19.

The CDR3 DNA follows: TGCAGCGTCCGGACTAGCCTGCCGTATTTT. Translated, it gives CSVRTSLPYF. The J gene is TRBJ2-3, the V gene TRBV29-1; 8 bases are a match to TRBD2. CDR3 size: 10 residues. J was trimmed by 14 bases and V by 6 bases; bases with no gene match: 7. The V gene's germline CDR1 is SQVTM and CDR2 ANQGSEA.